This T cell receptor beta chain is drawn from a study of blood T cell repertoires in COVID-19. Study background: PBMCs, B-cell-depleted T cells, or T cells were the source of the cDNA or gDNA that made up the material.

Assay used: immunoSEQ multiplex PCR; TCRdb lists only in-frame clones, some missing. The sample contains just under 100,000 clones, about 86% of which appear only once. Germline V gives CDR1 SGHAT, CDR2 FQNNGV. The V gene lost 1 base and the J gene lost 6 bases, with 18 bases spanning the gap. CDR3 length equals 16 residues. V usage is TRBV11-2 and J usage is TRBJ1-2, with D tentatively TRBD1 (6 bases). The specimen was peripheral blood. This sequence originates from a woman in her sixties or seventies in a cohort sampled during active or convalescent COVID-19. In DNA, the CDR3 is TGTGCCAGCAGCTTAGGAAGTCAGGGGTGGAGAGATGGCTACACCTTC. As protein: CASSLGSQGWRDGYTF.